This TCR beta chain was identified in a study of OX40 agonist ivuxolimab in advanced cancers. Findings and caveats of the study: At doses 0.1 to 3.0 mg/kg, CD4+ and CD8+ clones expanded. More expanded clones were found, on average, in CD8+ than in CD4+ T cells.

The assay was immunoSEQ multiplex PCR, and TCRdb's table has in-frame clones only and misses some. The table lists around 110,000 clones, 90% of them singletons. Remarks on this clone: The target antigen is unknown.

Trimming took 0 bases from V and 7 from J, leaving 6 bases between them. This CDR3 is built from 12 residues. CDR1 MNHNY and CDR2 SVGAGI come from the germline V gene (reference sequence). This specimen was CD4+ or CD8+ T cells sorted from blood, taken in a trial of the OX40 agonist ivuxolimab. This TCR was recovered from an adult with an advanced solid tumor such as melanoma, head and neck, liver or kidney cancer. The chain couples TRBV6-6 to TRBJ1-1; D is uncertain. CDR3 protein: CASSYSNREAFF. The CDR3 DNA follows: TGTGCCAGCAGTTACTCCAATCGTGAAGCTTTCTTT.